One T cell receptor (beta chain) is described in this entry. Its antigen is unidentified. The entry originates in a study of T cell responses to AZD1222 COVID-19 vaccine. Germline V CDR1 and CDR2: SGHTA, FQGNSA. The CDR3 contains 15 residues. Trimming took off 6 bases at V and 6 bases at J, with 18 bases between the two ends. Sequenced by immunoSEQ multiplex PCR; TCRdb stores in-frame clones only, minus some. This table holds 100,000 to 120,000 clones, roughly 91% found once. Study-level findings and limits: Baseline serostatus was positive in only six AZD1222 recipients. None of the repertoires were sampled until the peak T cell response had passed. Clonal diversity was possibly underestimated, and white British individuals and females predominated among donors.

Sequenced material: peripheral blood, taken on day 0 of AZD1222 vaccination. The chain has TRBV7-2 and TRBJ1-5; the D is unclear. The receptor comes from an adult in good health. In DNA form, the CDR3 reads TGTGCCAGCAGTCCCCACGGGGATGGAAGTCAGCCCCAGCATTTT. It is translated as CASSPHGDGSQPQHF. The complete variable domain, with remaining parts taken from reference TRBV7-2 and TRBJ1-5, reads GAGVSQSPSNKVTEKGKDVELRCDPISGHTALYWYRQSLGQGLEFLIYFQGNSAPDKSGLPSDRFSAERTGGSVSTLTIQRTQQEDSAVYLCASSPHGDGSQPQHFGDGTRLSIL.